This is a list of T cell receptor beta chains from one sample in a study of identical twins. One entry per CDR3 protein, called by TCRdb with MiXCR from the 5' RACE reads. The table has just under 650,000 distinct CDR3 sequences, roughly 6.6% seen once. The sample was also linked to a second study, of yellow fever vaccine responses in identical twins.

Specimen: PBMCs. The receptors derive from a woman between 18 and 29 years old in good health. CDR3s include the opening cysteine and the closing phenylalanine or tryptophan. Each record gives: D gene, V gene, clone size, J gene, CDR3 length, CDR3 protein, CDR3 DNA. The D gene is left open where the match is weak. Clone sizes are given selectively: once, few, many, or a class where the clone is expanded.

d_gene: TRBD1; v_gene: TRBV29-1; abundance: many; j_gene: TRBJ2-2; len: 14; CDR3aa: CSVSRGQGTGELFF; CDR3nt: TGCAGCGTTAGCAGGGGGCAGGGCACCGGGGAGCTGTTTTTT
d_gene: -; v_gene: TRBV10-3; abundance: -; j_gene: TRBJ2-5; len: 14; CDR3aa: CAISEWGDSRTQYF; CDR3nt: TGTGCCATCAGTGAGTGGGGCGACAGTAGGACCCAGTACTTC
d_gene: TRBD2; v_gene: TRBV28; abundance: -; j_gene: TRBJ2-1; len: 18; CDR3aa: CASSKYSAGGPERNEQFF; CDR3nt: TGTGCCAGCAGTAAGTACAGTGCGGGGGGGCCTGAACGGAATGAGCAGTTCTTC
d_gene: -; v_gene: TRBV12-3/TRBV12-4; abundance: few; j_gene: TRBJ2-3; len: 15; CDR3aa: CASCYSLGGTDTQYF; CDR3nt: TGTGCCAGCTGCTACAGCCTAGGGGGCACAGATACGCAGTATTTT
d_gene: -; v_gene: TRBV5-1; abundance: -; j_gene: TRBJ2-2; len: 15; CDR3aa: CASSFSRQNTGELFF; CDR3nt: TGCGCCAGCAGCTTTTCGAGACAGAACACCGGGGAGCTGTTTTTT
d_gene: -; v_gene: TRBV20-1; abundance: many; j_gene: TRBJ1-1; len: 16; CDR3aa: CSASLWGTATRAEAFF; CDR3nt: TGCAGTGCTTCCCTGTGGGGGACGGCAACTCGGGCTGAAGCTTTCTTT
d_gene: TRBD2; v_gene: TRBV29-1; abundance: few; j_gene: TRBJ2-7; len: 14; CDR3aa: CSVEDQAGAYEQYF; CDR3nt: TGCAGCGTTGAAGATCAAGCGGGAGCTTACGAGCAGTACTTC
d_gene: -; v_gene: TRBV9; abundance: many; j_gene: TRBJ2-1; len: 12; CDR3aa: CASSVYSGWPFF; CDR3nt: TGTGCCAGCAGCGTCTATAGTGGGTGGCCGTTCTTC
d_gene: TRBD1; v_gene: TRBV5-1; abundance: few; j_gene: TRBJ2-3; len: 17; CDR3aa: CASSLIFADRGTDTQYF; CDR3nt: TGCGCCAGCAGCTTGATTTTCGCGGACAGGGGCACAGATACGCAGTATTTT
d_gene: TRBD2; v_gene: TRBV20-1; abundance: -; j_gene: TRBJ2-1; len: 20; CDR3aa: CSARVYGPPSGTSGIYEQFF; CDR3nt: TGCAGTGCTAGAGTCTACGGTCCTCCCTCCGGGACTAGCGGGATCTATGAGCAGTTCTTC
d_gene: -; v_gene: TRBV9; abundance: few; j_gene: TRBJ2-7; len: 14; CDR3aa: CASSPRRVSYEQYF; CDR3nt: TGTGCCAGCAGCCCCCGGAGGGTATCCTACGAGCAGTACTTC
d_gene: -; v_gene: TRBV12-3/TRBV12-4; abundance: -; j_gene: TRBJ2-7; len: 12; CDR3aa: CASSIDLYEQYF; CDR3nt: TGTGCCAGCAGTATCGACTTGTACGAGCAGTACTTC
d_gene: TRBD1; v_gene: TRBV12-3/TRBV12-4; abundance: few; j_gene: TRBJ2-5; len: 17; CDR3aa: CASSYLPTGGSEETQYF; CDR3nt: TGTGCCAGCAGTTACCTACCGACAGGGGGCAGTGAGGAGACCCAGTACTTC
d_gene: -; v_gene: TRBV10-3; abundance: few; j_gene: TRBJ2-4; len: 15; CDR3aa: CAISDGPLTKNIQYF; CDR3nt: TGTGCCATCAGTGATGGCCCCTTAACCAAAAACATTCAGTACTTC
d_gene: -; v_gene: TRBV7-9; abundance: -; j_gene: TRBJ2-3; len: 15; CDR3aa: CASSLKGRPTDTQYF; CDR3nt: TGTGCCAGCAGCTTAAAGGGGAGACCCACAGATACGCAGTATTTT
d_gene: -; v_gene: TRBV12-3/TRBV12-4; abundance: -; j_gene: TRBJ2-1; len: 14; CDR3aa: CASSTDPTYNEQFF; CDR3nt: TGTGCCAGCAGTACAGACCCTACCTACAATGAGCAGTTCTTC
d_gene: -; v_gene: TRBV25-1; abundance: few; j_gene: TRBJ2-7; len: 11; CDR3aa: CASSEMTDYYF; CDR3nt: TGTGCCAGCAGTGAGATGACTGACTACTACTTC
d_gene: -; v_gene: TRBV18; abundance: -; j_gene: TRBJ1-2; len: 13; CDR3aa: CASSEAQSRGYTF; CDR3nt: TGTGCCAGCTCGGAGGCGCAATCTCGCGGCTACACCTTC
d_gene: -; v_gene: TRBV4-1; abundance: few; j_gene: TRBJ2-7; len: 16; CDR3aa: CASSQDKFERSYEQYF; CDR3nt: TGCGCCAGCAGCCAAGATAAATTTGAGCGATCCTACGAGCAGTACTTC
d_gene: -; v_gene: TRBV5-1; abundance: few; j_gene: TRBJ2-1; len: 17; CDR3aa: CASSPGLDYQNRNEQFF; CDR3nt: TGCGCCAGCAGCCCCGGATTGGACTACCAAAACCGGAATGAGCAGTTCTTC
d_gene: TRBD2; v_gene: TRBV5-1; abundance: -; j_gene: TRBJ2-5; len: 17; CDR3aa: CASSFQPSGTTQETQYF; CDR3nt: TGCGCCAGCAGCTTTCAACCTAGCGGGACAACACAAGAGACCCAGTACTTC
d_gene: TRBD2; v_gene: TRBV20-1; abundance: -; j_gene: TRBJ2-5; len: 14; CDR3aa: CSARVGLGLETQYF; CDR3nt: TGCAGTGCTAGAGTGGGACTAGGCTTGGAGACCCAGTACTTC
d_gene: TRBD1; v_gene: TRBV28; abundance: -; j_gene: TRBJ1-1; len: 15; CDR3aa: CASSLRGQGSTEAFF; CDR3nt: TGTGCCAGCAGTTTAAGGGGACAGGGGTCCACTGAAGCTTTCTTT
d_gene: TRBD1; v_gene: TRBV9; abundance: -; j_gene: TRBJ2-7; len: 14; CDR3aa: CASSETDRSNEQYF; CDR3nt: TGTGCCAGCAGCGAAACGGACAGGTCCAACGAGCAGTACTTC
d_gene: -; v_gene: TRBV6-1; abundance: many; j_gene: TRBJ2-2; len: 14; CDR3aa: CASSTGKDTGELFF; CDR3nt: TGTGCCAGCAGCACAGGGAAGGACACCGGGGAGCTGTTTTTT
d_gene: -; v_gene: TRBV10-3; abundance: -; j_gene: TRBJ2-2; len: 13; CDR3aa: CAIRTRNTGELFF; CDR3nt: TGTGCCATCAGGACTAGAAACACCGGGGAGCTGTTTTTT
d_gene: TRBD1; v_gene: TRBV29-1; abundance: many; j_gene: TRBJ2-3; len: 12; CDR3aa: CSVLTTGETQYF; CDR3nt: TGCAGCGTGTTAACGACAGGGGAGACGCAGTATTTT
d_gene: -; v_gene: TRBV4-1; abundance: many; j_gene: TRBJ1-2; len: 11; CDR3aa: CASSQGNGYTF; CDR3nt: TGCGCCAGCAGCCAGGGGAATGGCTACACCTTC
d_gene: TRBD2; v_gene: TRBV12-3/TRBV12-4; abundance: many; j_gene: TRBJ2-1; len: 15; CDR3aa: CASSFSGGSRNEQFF; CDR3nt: TGTGCCAGCAGTTTCTCTGGCGGGAGCCGGAATGAGCAGTTCTTC
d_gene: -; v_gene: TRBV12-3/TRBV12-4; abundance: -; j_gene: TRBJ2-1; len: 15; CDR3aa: CASSFQDFSYNEQFF; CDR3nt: TGTGCCAGCAGTTTTCAGGATTTCTCCTACAATGAGCAGTTCTTC
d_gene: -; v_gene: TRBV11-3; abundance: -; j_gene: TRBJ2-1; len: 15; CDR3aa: CASSSRPPPYNEQFF; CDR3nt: TGTGCCAGCAGCTCTAGACCCCCCCCCTACAATGAGCAGTTCTTC
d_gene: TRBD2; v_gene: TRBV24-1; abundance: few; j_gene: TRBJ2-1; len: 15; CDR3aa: CATSDTTSGRNEQFF; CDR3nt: TGTGCCACCAGTGATACGACTAGCGGTCGCAATGAGCAGTTCTTC
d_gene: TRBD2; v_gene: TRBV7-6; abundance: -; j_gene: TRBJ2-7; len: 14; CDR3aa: CASSSLAGKYEQYF; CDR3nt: TGTGCCAGCAGCTCCCTAGCGGGAAAATACGAGCAGTACTTC
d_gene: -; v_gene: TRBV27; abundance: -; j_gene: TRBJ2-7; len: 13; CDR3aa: CASRGGGLNEQYF; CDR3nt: TGTGCCAGCAGAGGGGGAGGGTTGAACGAGCAGTACTTC
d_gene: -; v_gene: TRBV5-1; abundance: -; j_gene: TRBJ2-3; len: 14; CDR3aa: CASRYRGTPDTQYF; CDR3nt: TGCGCCAGCCGGTACCGGGGGACCCCAGATACGCAGTATTTT
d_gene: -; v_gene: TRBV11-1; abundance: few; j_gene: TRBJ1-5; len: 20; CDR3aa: CASVSGTSGIRLEPDQPQHF; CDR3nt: TGTGCCAGCGTTTCCGGGACATCTGGAATCAGGTTGGAACCCGATCAGCCCCAGCATTTT
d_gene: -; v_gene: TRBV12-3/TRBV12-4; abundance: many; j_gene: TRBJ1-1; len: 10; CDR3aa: CASSFGSAFF; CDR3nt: TGTGCCAGCAGTTTTGGATCAGCTTTCTTT
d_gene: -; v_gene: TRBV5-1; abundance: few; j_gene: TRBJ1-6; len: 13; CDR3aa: CASSGGGDSPLHF; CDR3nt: TGCGCCAGCAGCGGGGGTGGTGATTCACCCCTCCACTTT
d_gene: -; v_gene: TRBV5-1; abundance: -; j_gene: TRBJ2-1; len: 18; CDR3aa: CASSLVVFGGPTYNEQFF; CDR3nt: TGCGCCAGCAGCTTGGTCGTTTTTGGCGGGCCGACCTACAATGAGCAGTTCTTC
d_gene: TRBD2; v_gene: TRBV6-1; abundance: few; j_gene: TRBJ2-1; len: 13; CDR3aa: CAVRLAGYNEQFF; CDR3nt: TGTGCTGTAAGACTAGCGGGATACAATGAGCAGTTCTTC
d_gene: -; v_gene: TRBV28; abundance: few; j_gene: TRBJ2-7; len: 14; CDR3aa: CASSFIGTTYEQYF; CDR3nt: TGTGCCAGCAGTTTCATCGGGACAACCTACGAGCAGTACTTC
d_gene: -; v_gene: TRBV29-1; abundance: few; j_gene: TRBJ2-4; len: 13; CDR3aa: CSVGEGAKNIQYF; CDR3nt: TGCAGCGTTGGGGAAGGGGCCAAAAACATTCAGTACTTC
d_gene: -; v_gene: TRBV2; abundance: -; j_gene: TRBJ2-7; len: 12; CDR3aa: CASKEEGYEQYF; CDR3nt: TGTGCCAGCAAGGAGGAGGGGTACGAGCAGTACTTC